Following are 32 T cell receptor beta chains from one sample sequenced in a study of technical replicates of blood from a few donors. Only in-frame clones appear in the TCRdb table, and some are missing; sequencing was by immunoSEQ multiplex PCR. The sample has about 82,000 clones; 91% are singletons. The sequenced sample was T cells isolated from PBMCs. Every receptor here comes from a human donor in good health.

This rearrangement joins TRBV7-9 to TRBJ2-7; TRBD2 matches at 7 bases. The CDR3 has 12 amino acids. Germline V gene sequence: CDR1 SEHNR, CDR2 FQNEAQ (reference sequence). The V segment lost 4 bases and the J segment 3 bases; nucleotides outside the gene matches: 0. The chain's CDR3 is CASSSSGYEQYF. The CDR3 DNA follows: TGTGCCAGCAGCTCTAGCGGCTACGAGCAGTACTTC.

The chain employs TRBV14 and TRBJ1-1; D ambiguous. The CDR3 is 11 amino acids. Germline lookup yields CDR1 SGHDN and CDR2 FVKESK. V shed 4 bases and J shed 4 bases, with 4 bases lying between them. CDR3 protein: CASSLFTEAFF. Here the CDR3 DNA reads TGTGCCAGCAGCCTATTCACTGAAGCTTTCTTT.

This clone was detected only a few times. The CDR3 sequence is CASSLPGAGYTF. CDR3 bases: TGTGCCAGCAGCTTACCAGGGGCGGGCTACACCTTC. This sequence joins TRBV13 and TRBJ1-2; perhaps TRBD1 as D (6 bases). Germline CDR1 and CDR2: PRHDT and FYEKMQ (reference sequence). The V and J ends lost 2 bases and 8 bases respectively, with 9 bases between them. This CDR3 has 12 amino acids.

The chain couples TRBV19 to TRBJ1-1; maybe TRBD1 (6 bases). This CDR3 has 14 residues. Trimming took 4 bases from V and 1 from J, leaving 10 bases between them. CDR1 LNHDA and CDR2 SQIVND come from the germline V gene (reference sequence). The CDR3 region has the DNA TGTGCCAGTAGTAGGGACACTAGGAACACTGAAGCTTTCTTT. Amino acid sequence: CASSRDTRNTEAFF.

V is TRBV2 and J is TRBJ1-2; 7 bases align to TRBD1. The CDR3 runs 11 residues. With V trimmed by 9 bases and J by 6 bases, 4 bases remained unmatched. Germline-derived CDR1 and CDR2 are SNHLY and FYNNEI. The CDR3 region has the DNA TGTGCCAGTGACAGGGACCATGGCTACACCTTC. It yields the protein CASDRDHGYTF.

This chain joins TRBV18 and TRBJ2-7, with 7 nucleotides matching TRBD1. The V gene end was trimmed by 3 bases and the J gene end by 0 bases; junction bases not matched to a gene: 2. The CDR3 is 14 amino acids. Germline values: CDR1 KGHSH, CDR2 LQKENI. The CDR3 bases are TGTGCCAGCTCACCGACAGGGCCCTCCTACGAGCAGTACTTC. It is translated as CASSPTGPSYEQYF.

V usage is TRBV5-4 and J usage is TRBJ2-7; TRBD1 matches 9 bases. CDR3 length: 15 residues. From germline, CDR1 is SGHNT and CDR2 YYREEE (reference sequence). Losses at the gene ends were 5 bases for V and 5 bases for J; bases not matched to a gene: 11. This chain's CDR3 is CASRSVRTGVNEQYF. CDR3 bases: TGTGCCAGCAGGTCTGTCAGGACAGGGGTCAACGAGCAGTACTTC.

The V and J genes are TRBV5-6 and TRBJ2-5; unclear D gene. The CDR3 is 15 residues long. V gave up 0 bases and J gave up 4 bases, with 13 bases separating them. Germline V CDR1 and CDR2: SGHDT, YYEEEE. Written as DNA, the CDR3 is TGTGCCAGCAGCTTGGCTTTAGCCGGAGCAGAGACCCAGTACTTC. Translation gives CASSLALAGAETQYF.

The genes are TRBV7-9 and TRBJ2-1; 8 bases agree with TRBD2. Germline values: CDR1 SEHNR, CDR2 FQNEAQ (reference sequence). V trimming: 5 bases; J trimming: 7 bases; junction bases outside the gene matches: 10. This CDR3 contains 15 residues. The CDR3: CASSPPSGLGNEQFF. CDR3 bases: TGTGCCAGCAGCCCGCCTAGCGGGCTCGGGAATGAGCAGTTCTTC.

This clone showed up just a few times. The genes are TRBV4-2 and TRBJ1-3; D is unclear. The CDR3 is 16 amino acids. From germline, CDR1 is LGHNA and CDR2 YNFKEQ. V lost 3 bases and J lost 0, with 12 bases in between. The CDR3 sequence: CASSQHKDSSGNTIYF. Here the CDR3 DNA reads TGTGCCAGCAGCCAGCACAAAGACTCCTCTGGAAACACCATATATTTT.

This clone was found a few times. The chain combines TRBV4-1 with TRBJ1-2; D call uncertain. The CDR3 covers 13 residues. V shed 0 bases and J shed 8 bases, with 10 bases lying between them. The germline V gene has CDR1 MGHRA and CDR2 YSYEKL. CDR3: CASSQDLSKGYTF. CDR3 DNA sequence: TGCGCCAGCAGCCAAGACCTATCAAAGGGCTACACCTTC.

The genes are TRBV7-2 and TRBJ2-7, with D possibly matching TRBD1 (5 bases). This CDR3 is 15 amino acids long. Trimming removed 5 bases at V and 6 bases at J, with 20 bases between. Germline loops: CDR1 SGHTA, CDR2 FQGNSA. CDR3 in DNA: TGTGCCAGCAGCAATAGGGGTGGGCCCAGTCTCGAGCAGTACTTC. This sequence encodes CASSNRGGPSLEQYF.

The gene calls are TRBV11-1 and TRBJ2-5; D possibly corresponds to TRBD1 (6 bases). The CDR3 totals 15 residues. Looked up from germline, CDR1 is SGHAT and CDR2 is FQDESV (reference sequence). V dropped 5 bases and J dropped 1 base, with 14 bases sitting between them. The CDR3 nucleotides read TGTGCCAGCAGCGATGGCGGACAGAGCCAAGAGACCCAGTACTTC. This translates into CASSDGGQSQETQYF.

The chain joins TRBV5-4 to TRBJ2-7, with 8 positions matching TRBD2. With 3 bases clipped from V and 5 bases from J, the junction kept 16 bases outside the gene matches. The CDR3 contains 17 residues. From germline, CDR1 is SGHNT and CDR2 YYREEE (reference sequence). DNA for the CDR3: TGTGCCAGCAGCTATATAACACCGGGACTAGAAAGAGACGAGCAGTACTTC. Its translation: CASSYITPGLERDEQYF.

V gene TRBV15 combines with J gene TRBJ1-1; no reliable D call. CDR1 is LNHNV and CDR2 is YYDKDF in the germline V gene (reference sequence). Trimming shortened V by 2 bases and J by 2 bases, and 3 bases separated the two germline ends. The CDR3 has 12 residues. CDR3 region: CATSRINTEAFF. The CDR3 DNA reads TGTGCCACCAGCAGAATAAACACTGAAGCTTTCTTT.

This clone was picked up one time. This chain connects TRBV4-1 to TRBJ1-2; D perhaps matches TRBD1 (5 bases). The V gene lost 0 bases and the J gene lost 3 bases, with 11 bases spanning the gap. Looked up from germline, CDR1 is MGHRA and CDR2 is YSYEKL. The CDR3 totals 15 residues. The CDR3 sequence: CASSQDRGVDYGYTF. In nucleotides, the CDR3 is TGCGCCAGCAGCCAAGATCGGGGGGTAGACTATGGCTACACCTTC.

This rearrangement joins TRBV9 to TRBJ2-5, with D tentatively TRBD1 (6 bases). Germline CDR1 reads SGDLS; CDR2 reads YYNGEE. The CDR3 has 14 amino acids. Trimming stripped 0 bases from V and 2 bases from J, with 8 bases between. The chain's CDR3 is CASSVEDRQETQYF. In DNA, the CDR3 is TGTGCCAGCAGCGTAGAGGACAGACAAGAGACCCAGTACTTC.

The chain combines TRBV7-3 with TRBJ1-1, with D uncertain. Trimming left V 3 bases short and J 4 bases short, with 9 bases between. From germline, CDR1 is SGHTA and CDR2 FQGTGA. The CDR3 runs 13 residues. Written as DNA, the CDR3 is TGTGCCAGCAGCTTGGGAGGGTTCACTGAAGCTTTCTTT. Its translation: CASSLGGFTEAFF. The whole variable domain, remainder taken from reference TRBV7-3 and TRBJ1-1, is GAGVSQTPSNKVTEKGKYVELRCDPISGHTALYWYRQSLGQGPEFLIYFQGTGAADDSGLPNDRFFAVRPEGSVSTLKIQRTERGDSAVYLCASSLGGFTEAFFGQGTRLTVV.

This clone has a single count. This chain uses TRBV6-6 with TRBJ2-1; 8 nucleotides line up with TRBD1. CDR3 length: 14 residues. Per germline, CDR1 MNHNY and CDR2 SVGAGI (reference sequence). V shed 4 bases and J 5 bases; nucleotides not matched to a gene: 4. CDR3 residues: CASSFGTGDNEQFF. The CDR3 DNA reads as TGTGCCAGCAGTTTCGGGACAGGAGACAATGAGCAGTTCTTC.

V gene TRBV2 combines with J gene TRBJ2-3; no definite D call. The CDR3 covers 12 residues. V lost 6 bases, J lost 4 bases, and 8 bases lay in between. Germline loops: CDR1 SNHLY, CDR2 FYNNEI. The CDR3 region has the DNA TGTGCCAGCAGCACGGTCCCAGATACGCAGTATTTT. It is translated as CASSTVPDTQYF.

V and J are TRBV6-1 and TRBJ1-3; tentative D call: TRBD1 (5 bases). Per the germline V gene, CDR1 is MNHNS and CDR2 is SASEGT. CDR3 length: 13 amino acids. The V end lost 5 bases, the J end lost 9 bases, and 14 bases lay between the germline ends. The DNA of the CDR3 is TGTGCCAGCAGTCCGGGAGGGGTTTCCACCATATATTTT. It is translated as CASSPGGVSTIYF.

The chain links TRBV11-3 to TRBJ2-2; TRBD2 might be the D (5 bases). The germline V and J ends were trimmed by 7 bases and 1 base, with 7 bases remaining between them. The length of the CDR3 is 13 residues. The germline gives CDR1 SGHNT, CDR2 YENEEA. CDR3 sequence reads: CASTRENTGELFF. The CDR3 bases are TGTGCCAGCACACGGGAGAACACCGGGGAGCTGTTTTTT.

This clone has more than one count but fewer than ten. The V gene is TRBV18, the J gene TRBJ1-1, with D perhaps TRBD1 (5 bases). V gave up 6 bases and J gave up 2 bases, with 13 bases separating them. In germline, CDR1 is KGHSH, CDR2 LQKENI. The CDR3 loop spans 14 amino acids. Here the CDR3 DNA reads TGTGCCAGCTCCCCTACAGGCAGTAACACTGAAGCTTTCTTT. The encoded protein is CASSPTGSNTEAFF.

This chain uses TRBV5-4 with TRBJ1-4; 7 bases match TRBD1. The V gene end was trimmed by 4 bases and the J gene end by 5 bases; junction bases not matched to a gene: 5. The CDR3 covers 14 residues. Per germline, CDR1 SGHNT and CDR2 YYREEE (reference sequence). The CDR3 protein is CASSNRDSNEKLFF. CDR3 nucleotide sequence: TGTGCCAGCAGCAACCGGGACAGCAATGAAAAACTGTTTTTT. Full variable domain (missing parts from reference TRBV5-4 and TRBJ1-4): ETGVTQSPTHLIKTRGQQVTLRCSSQSGHNTVSWYQQALGQGPQFIFQYYREEENGRGNFPPRFSGLQFPNYSSELNVNALELDDSALYLCASSNRDSNEKLFFGSGTQLSVL.

The chain carries TRBV28 and TRBJ2-1, with D perhaps matching TRBD2 (6 bases). Germline values: CDR1 MDHEN, CDR2 SYDVKM. Trimming took 3 bases from V and 1 from J, leaving 10 bases between them. The CDR3 covers 15 residues. CDR3 sequence: CASSFRRDSYNEQFF. The CDR3 DNA reads TGTGCCAGCAGTTTTAGGAGGGATTCCTACAATGAGCAGTTCTTC.

This chain uses TRBV28 with TRBJ2-2, with 7 bases lining up with TRBD1. From germline, CDR1 is MDHEN and CDR2 SYDVKM. Unmatched junction bases numbered 14, after V lost 4 bases and J lost 3 bases. CDR3 length: 18 amino acids. The CDR3 reads CASSSPTTRDSYTGELFF. The CDR3 DNA is TGTGCCAGCAGTTCCCCGACAACCCGGGACAGCTACACCGGGGAGCTGTTTTTT.

In this sample, this clone turned up once. The chain is built from TRBV11-1 and TRBJ1-1; D gene ambiguous. This CDR3 is built from 14 residues. Germline V CDR1 and CDR2: SGHAT, FQDESV (reference sequence). With 3 bases removed from V and 4 bases from J, the gap between germline ends came to 12 bases. As DNA, the CDR3 is TGTGCCAGCAGCTTGGTCGCCAGTGGCACTGAAGCTTTCTTT. This codes for CASSLVASGTEAFF.

V and J are TRBV6-1 and TRBJ1-4; a weak D match, TRBD1 (6 bases). CDR1 and CDR2 from the germline V gene are MNHNS and SASEGT. The V end was cut by 4 bases, the J end by 0 bases, with 9 bases between. The CDR3 runs to 15 residues. The CDR3 DNA reads TGTGCCAGCAGTGCGAGGACAGCAACTAATGAAAAACTGTTTTTT. This gives the protein CASSARTATNEKLFF.

In its sample, this clone was seen once. J is TRBJ1-1 and V is TRBV5-5; D uncertain. This CDR3 is built from 15 residues. The germline V and J ends were trimmed by 0 bases and 5 bases, with 14 bases remaining between them. Germline CDR1 and CDR2: SGHKS and YYEKEE (reference sequence). The CDR3 DNA reads as TGTGCCAGCAGCTTGGGAGGGCATCTATGGACTGAAGCTTTCTTT. Amino acids: CASSLGGHLWTEAFF.

The count of this clone is one. This rearrangement joins TRBV30 to TRBJ2-7, with a weak D call TRBD2 (6 bases). The CDR3 contains 14 residues. Germline V lookup: CDR1 GTSNPN, CDR2 SVGIG (reference sequence). V gave up 4 bases and J gave up 2 bases, with 15 bases separating them. CDR3 bases: TGTGCCTGGAATCTCGGGGGTCTAACCTACGAGCAGTACTTC. The encoded protein is CAWNLGGLTYEQYF.

The CDR3, as DNA: TGCGCCAGCAGTCGGTTAGCCTTTCAGACCCAGTACTTC. Its translation is CASSRLAFQTQYF. This sequence joins TRBV23-1 and TRBJ2-5; no reliable D call. TRBV23-1 is labeled an ORF, and its function is uncertain. The ends were cut back, 4 bases at V and 6 bases at J, with 12 bases in the middle. CDR3 length: 13 amino acids.

The J gene is TRBJ2-7, the V gene TRBV18; maybe TRBD2 (6 bases). Trimming shortened V by 6 bases and J by 3 bases, and 12 bases separated the two germline ends. The CDR3 consists of 13 residues. Germline V gives CDR1 KGHSH, CDR2 LQKENI. This chain's CDR3 is CASSPGRGYEQYF. CDR3 coding DNA: TGTGCCAGCTCTCCCGGGAGAGGCTACGAGCAGTACTTC. Full variable domain (remainder filled in from reference TRBV18 and TRBJ2-7): NAGVMQNPRHLVRRRGQEARLRCSPMKGHSHVYWYRQLPEEGLKFMVYLQKENIIDESGMPKERFSAEFPKEGPSILRIQQVVRGDSAAYFCASSPGRGYEQYFGPGTRLTVT.